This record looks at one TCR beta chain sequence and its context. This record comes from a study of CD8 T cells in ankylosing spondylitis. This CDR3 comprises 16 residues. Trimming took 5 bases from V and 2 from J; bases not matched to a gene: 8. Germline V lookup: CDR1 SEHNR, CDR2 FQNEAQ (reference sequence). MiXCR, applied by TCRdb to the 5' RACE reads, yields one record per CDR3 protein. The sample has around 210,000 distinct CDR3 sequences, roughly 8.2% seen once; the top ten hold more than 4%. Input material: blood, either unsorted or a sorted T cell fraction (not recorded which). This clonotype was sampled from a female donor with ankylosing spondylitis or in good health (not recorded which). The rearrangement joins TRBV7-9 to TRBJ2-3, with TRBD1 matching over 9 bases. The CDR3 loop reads CASSNRQGDTTDTQYF. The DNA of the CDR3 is TGTGCCAGCAGCAACAGACAGGGGGACACCACAGATACGCAGTATTTT.